This is a list of T cell receptor beta chains from one sample in a study of HIV-infected children after antiretroviral therapy interruption. One entry per CDR3 protein results from TCRdb running MiXCR on the 3' RACE reads. The table has approximately 96,000 distinct CDR3 sequences, about 7% seen once. Here the sequenced sample was CD45RA+ CD4+ T cells from PBMCs, pooled from several time points, taken from a donor given antiretroviral therapy, either interrupted or continuous. These receptors were obtained from a pool of human donors with HIV. Both conserved end residues are part of each CDR3. Fields, in order: J gene, V gene, D gene, clone size, CDR3 protein, CDR3 DNA. D genes are given only for firm matches. Clone size, where shown, is once, few, many, or a class for clones that have expanded.

>TRBJ1-5|TRBV10-3|.|.
CAISEGAGKSNQPQHF
TGTGCCATCAGTGAGGGGGCGGGAAAAAGCAATCAGCCCCAGCATTTT
>TRBJ2-7|TRBV24-1|.|many
CATSDLYYEQYF
TGTGCCACCAGTGATCTCTATTACGAGCAGTACTTC
>TRBJ1-2|TRBV11-3|.|many
CASSPLSGGYTF
TGTGCCAGCAGCCCCCTAAGTGGTGGCTACACCTTC
>TRBJ2-3|TRBV24-1|TRBD2|few
CATGTSQFDTQYF
TGTGCCACCGGGACTAGTCAATTTGATACGCAGTATTTT
>TRBJ2-7|TRBV28|TRBD1|many
CASRDRAYEQYF
TGTGCCAGCCGAGACAGGGCCTACGAGCAGTACTTC
>TRBJ1-1|TRBV5-5|TRBD1|many
CASSSGTGTNTEAFF
TGTGCCAGCAGCTCAGGGACAGGCACGAACACTGAAGCTTTCTTT
>TRBJ2-2|TRBV3-1|TRBD2|many
CASSQVPREDTGELFF
TGTGCCAGCAGCCAAGTCCCGCGGGAGGACACCGGGGAGCTGTTTTTT
>TRBJ1-1|TRBV27|.|.
CASSLTERNTEAFF
TGTGCCAGCAGTTTGACAGAGAGGAACACTGAAGCTTTCTTT
>TRBJ2-1|TRBV12-5|.|.
CASGPPGQFVNEQFF
TGTGCTAGTGGCCCACCCGGGCAGTTCGTCAATGAGCAGTTCTTC
>TRBJ2-7|TRBV2|.|.
CASSVGEQYF
TGTGCCAGCAGTGTTGGGGAGCAGTACTTC
>TRBJ1-6|TRBV7-2|.|few
CASSLTRDSPLHF
TGTGCCAGCAGCTTAACGAGGGATTCACCCCTCCACTTT
>TRBJ2-3|TRBV24-1|TRBD2|.
CATGLAGRGDTQYF
TGTGCCACCGGACTAGCGGGGAGGGGGGATACGCAGTATTTT
>TRBJ2-3|TRBV15|.|many
CATSVDSYTDTQYF
TGTGCCACCAGCGTCGACAGTTACACAGATACGCAGTATTTT
>TRBJ1-2|TRBV10-1|.|.
CASSESKGLTGTPAF
TGCGCCAGCAGTGAGTCGAAGGGATTAACCGGGACACCGGCCTTC
>TRBJ2-3|TRBV12-3/TRBV12-4|TRBD2|many
CASSREVSTDTQYF
TGTGCCAGCAGTCGGGAGGTCAGTACAGATACGCAGTATTTT
>TRBJ2-5|TRBV7-6|.|many
CASSLVSGETQYF
TGTGCCAGCAGCTTAGTGTCTGGTGAGACCCAGTACTTC
>TRBJ2-5|TRBV18|TRBD1|few
CASSPRGQGQETQYF
TGTGCCAGCTCACCACGGGGACAGGGGCAAGAGACCCAGTACTTC
>TRBJ1-1|TRBV5-1|.|many
CASSLVDRQRNTEAFF
TGCGCCAGCAGCTTGGTTGACAGACAGAGGAACACTGAAGCTTTCTTT
>TRBJ2-4|TRBV6-1|.|.
CASSGQVKNIQYF
TGTGCCAGCAGTGGACAGGTCAAAAACATTCAGTACTTC
>TRBJ2-5|TRBV29-1|TRBD2|many
CSAGTSVQETQYF
TGCAGCGCCGGGACTAGCGTCCAAGAGACCCAGTACTTC